One TCR beta chain is described in this entry. Its specificity is unknown. Compared with germline, one end of the junction differs, possibly owing to a read error. The source of the sample is a study of esophageal squamous cell carcinoma under preoperative chemotherapy. The CDR3 extends over 13 amino acids. Germline V gene sequence: CDR1 SGHTA, CDR2 FQGNSA. The sample's time point: before preoperative PTX-NDP chemotherapy. One entry per CDR3 protein results from TCRdb running MiXCR on the PCR reads. The sample lists about 16,000 distinct CDR3 sequences, 48% seen once, with about 27% in the top ten. Broader study findings: Post-treatment tumor-infiltrating lymphocytes appeared partly derived from peripheral T cells migrating into the tumor. Clonal contraction, more than amplification, hit abundant clones after paclitaxel-nedaplatin.

The sequence came from a human donor with esophageal squamous cell carcinoma. The donor label of this sample is uncertain. This specimen was taken from a patient given preoperative chemotherapy. The chain carries TRBV7-2 and TRBJ2-3; maybe TRBD1 (5 bases). Written as DNA, the CDR3 is TGTGCCAGCGGGCTGGGGCTCACAGATACGCAGTACTTT. This gives the protein CASGLGLTDTQYF.